This TCR beta chain was profiled in a study of shared clonotypes between healthy human individuals. Findings of the study overall: Across subsets, estimated richness was generally greater for naive than for memory populations.

Here immunoSEQ multiplex PCR was the method, and the copy in TCRdb shows in-frame clones only, minus some. The sample holds about 680,000 clones, more than 70% seen once. This clone was counted between two and nine times. Antigen unknown. This clonotype originated in a woman between 25 and 40 years old in good health. Sequenced sample: memory CD4+ T cells sorted from blood. Subset given: CD45RA-negative fraction.

Here the CDR3 DNA reads TGTGCCAGTACCCCCCCTAGCGGGAGTTACGAGCAGTACTTC. Residues: CASTPPSGSYEQYF. This rearrangement joins TRBV28 to TRBJ2-7; 10 bases line up with TRBD2. The ends lost 9 bases at V and 4 bases at J; junction bases unmatched: 9. Germline CDR1 reads MDHEN; CDR2 reads SYDVKM. CDR3 length equals 14 residues.